One sample yielded the 7 T cell receptor beta chains listed below, sequenced in a study of blood T cell repertoires in COVID-19. Assay used: immunoSEQ multiplex PCR; TCRdb lists only in-frame clones, some missing. Among 300,000 to 500,000 clones, over 75% were seen once, and the ten largest hold more than 0.9%. The specimen was PBMCs or T cells enriched from blood (not recorded which). Receptor source: a woman in her 30s with acute COVID-19.

The chain is built from TRBV9 and TRBJ2-5, with 10 bases aligning to TRBD2. The V gene end was trimmed by 2 bases and the J gene end by 5 bases; junction bases not matched to a gene: 6. Germline V gene data show CDR1 as SGDLS and CDR2 as YYNGEE. This CDR3 spans 15 amino acids. The CDR3 sequence: CASSVGLAGVETQYF. CDR3 DNA: TGTGCCAGCAGCGTGGGTCTAGCGGGGGTGGAGACCCAGTACTTC.

This sequence joins TRBV11-3 and TRBJ1-1; 8 positions agree with TRBD1. J was trimmed by 3 bases and V by 6 bases; bases with no gene match: 6. The CDR3 sequence is 14 residues long. Germline loops: CDR1 SGHNT, CDR2 YENEEA. The CDR3 coding sequence is TGTGCCAGCAGTTCAGGGGGCCCTCACACTGAAGCTTTCTTT. As protein: CASSSGGPHTEAFF.

The rearrangement uses TRBV5-1 and TRBJ2-1; TRBD1 is a possible D gene (6 bases). Germline assignment: CDR1 SGHRS and CDR2 YFSETQ. The CDR3 length is 17 residues. The V end lost 0 bases, the J end lost 1 base, and 14 bases lay between the germline ends. The CDR3 bases are TGCGCCAGCAGCTTGGAGTTGGGGGCTGGATCCTACAATGAGCAGTTCTTC. The encoded protein is CASSLELGAGSYNEQFF. The variable domain in full, completed from reference TRBV5-1 and TRBJ2-1, reads KAGVTQTPRYLIKTRGQQVTLSCSPISGHRSVSWYQQTPGQGLQFLFEYFSETQRNKGNFPGRFSGRQFSNSRSEMNVSTLELGDSALYLCASSLELGAGSYNEQFFGPGTRLTVL.

The gene calls are TRBV5-6 and TRBJ2-7, with D unclear. The CDR3 spans 13 residues. Germline V gene data show CDR1 as SGHDT and CDR2 as YYEEEE. Trimming cost V 0 bases and J 3 bases, with 7 bases left between them. CDR3 loop: CASSLAGFYEQYF. The CDR3 DNA sequence: TGTGCCAGCAGCTTGGCAGGTTTCTACGAGCAGTACTTC.

The rearrangement uses TRBV6-1 and TRBJ1-5; possibly TRBD1 for D (5 bases). This CDR3 has 15 amino acids. Trimming removed 2 bases from V and 9 bases from J, with 17 bases in between. Germline CDR1 reads MNHNS; CDR2 reads SASEGT. CDR3 DNA sequence: TGTGCCAGCAGTGAAATGACCCAGGGACTACTGCCCCAGCATTTT. It yields the protein CASSEMTQGLLPQHF.

The table lists this clone with a count of one. CDR3 sequence reads: CASSLDRGGSQAFF. In nucleotides, the CDR3 is TGCGCCAGCAGCCTGGACAGGGGGGGTTCCCAGGCTTTCTTT. V and J are TRBV5-1 and TRBJ1-1; TRBD1 matches at 10 bases. CDR1 and CDR2 from the germline V gene are SGHRS and YFSETQ. The junction had 11 bases not matched to a gene; V was cut back by 4 bases and J by 11 bases. CDR3 length: 14 amino acids.

The rearrangement uses TRBV12-3 or TRBV12-4 and TRBJ1-1; weak D call: TRBD1 (5 bases). V lost 7 bases to trimming and J lost 5 bases, with 11 bases between them. The CDR3 has 12 amino acids. The CDR3 loop reads CASTFGGTEAFF. The CDR3 DNA sequence: TGTGCCAGCACTTTCGGGGGAACTGAAGCTTTCTTT.